These 15 T cell receptor beta chains share one sample of origin, sequenced in a study of cytomegalovirus exposure and HLA in healthy donors. PCR primers comprised 60 Vbeta and 13 Jbeta primers. Clones were read by immunoSEQ multiplex PCR, and TCRdb kept only the in-frame ones, dropping some. The sample carries approximately 74,000 clones, about 79% recorded once. Sequenced sample: PBMCs. Every receptor here comes from a woman aged 40 to 50 in good health and CMV-seronegative.

The chain couples TRBV7-2 to TRBJ2-1, with TRBD1 matching over 8 bases. The junction had 6 bases not matched to a gene; V was cut back by 5 bases and J by 9 bases. Germline V gives CDR1 SGHTA, CDR2 FQGNSA. This CDR3 comprises 13 residues. For the CDR3, the DNA is TGTGCCAGCAGCCGGACAGGGAACGGTGAGCAGTTCTTC. Its translation: CASSRTGNGEQFF.

This rearrangement joins TRBV6-5 to TRBJ1-1, with 7 positions matching TRBD1. CDR1 and CDR2 (germline): MNHEY, SVGAGI. This CDR3 region has 11 residues. After removal of 8 bases from V and 6 bases from J, the junction contained 3 bases not matched to a gene. CDR3 loop: CASRDRSEAFF. DNA for the CDR3: TGTGCCAGCCGGGACAGATCTGAAGCTTTCTTT.

The chain employs TRBV5-1 and TRBJ1-4, with 7 nucleotides matching TRBD1. V lost 0 bases and J lost 0; bases outside the gene matches: 2. The CDR3 contains 16 residues. CDR1 and CDR2 from the germline V gene are SGHRS and YFSETQ. CDR3 protein: CASSLGTGTTNEKLFF. DNA of the CDR3: TGCGCCAGCAGCTTGGGGACAGGAACAACTAATGAAAAACTGTTTTTT.

V gene TRBV7-9 combines with J gene TRBJ1-2; tentative D call: TRBD1 (6 bases). Trimming took 5 bases from V and 4 from J, leaving 26 bases between them. CDR1 and CDR2 from the germline V gene are SEHNR and FQNEAQ (reference sequence). CDR3 length: 18 amino acids. The CDR3, as DNA: TGTGCCAGCAGCCGTCCTGACACTAACGGACAGACCCTCTATGGCTACACCTTC. Its protein product is CASSRPDTNGQTLYGYTF.

V is TRBV4-1 and J is TRBJ2-3, with 12 bases lining up with TRBD2. Unmatched junction bases numbered 12, after V lost 6 bases and J lost 5 bases. Germline CDR1 is MGHRA and CDR2 is YSYEKL. This CDR3 is 17 amino acids long. In nucleotides, the CDR3 is TGCGCCAGCAGTAGACTAGCGGGGGTCTCGCAGGGAGATACGCAGTATTTT. Residues: CASSRLAGVSQGDTQYF.

The chain recombines TRBV11-2 with TRBJ2-1, with D possibly TRBD1 on 5 matching bases. This CDR3 comprises 14 residues. With 2 bases removed from V and 6 bases from J, the gap between germline ends came to 11 bases. Germline CDR1 and CDR2: SGHAT and FQNNGV. CDR3 protein: CASSLNQGSNEQFF. The CDR3 region has the DNA TGTGCCAGCAGCTTAAATCAGGGCAGCAATGAGCAGTTCTTC.

This sequence joins TRBV7-2 and TRBJ1-5; D is unclear. The germline V and J ends were trimmed by 1 base and 5 bases, with 15 bases remaining between them. CDR1 and CDR2 (germline): SGHTA, FQGNSA. The CDR3 contains 16 residues. This CDR3 is CASSLGPYRRDQPQHF. The CDR3 bases are TGTGCCAGCAGCTTAGGACCCTACAGAAGAGATCAGCCCCAGCATTTT.

The V gene is TRBV12-5, the J gene TRBJ2-1; the D gene is possibly TRBD2 (6 bases). Germline lookup yields CDR1 LGHNT and CDR2 FRNRAP. The CDR3 length is 20 residues. The V end was cut by 0 bases, the J end by 9 bases, with 30 bases between. In DNA, the CDR3 is TGTGCTAGTGGTTTGGTACTCGCAGGAGGCCCACAGGAGGGCCGTAGTGAGCAGTTCTTC. This codes for CASGLVLAGGPQEGRSEQFF.

This chain links TRBV19 with TRBJ2-7, with TRBD1 matching over 7 bases. The junction had 9 bases not matched to a gene; V was cut back by 5 bases and J by 2 bases. The CDR3 covers 15 residues. Germline loops: CDR1 LNHDA, CDR2 SQIVND (reference sequence). CDR3 nucleotides: TGTGCCAGTAGTCCCCAGACAGGGATCCCCTACGAGCAGTACTTC. Amino acids: CASSPQTGIPYEQYF.

The chain carries TRBV28 and TRBJ1-4, with D possibly matching TRBD1 (5 bases). V lost 7 bases and J lost 6, with 18 bases in between. The CDR3 has 15 amino acids. The germline V gene has CDR1 MDHEN and CDR2 SYDVKM. The CDR3, as DNA: TGTGCCAGCAACACCGCGGGACCTGGATATGAAAAACTGTTTTTT. The encoded protein is CASNTAGPGYEKLFF.

The chain joins TRBV28 to TRBJ1-1; D uncertain. The CDR3 has 15 amino acids. CDR1 is MDHEN and CDR2 is SYDVKM in the germline V gene. The ends were cut back, 7 bases at V and 1 base at J, with 16 bases in the middle. CDR3: CASTPLGAGNTEAFF. CDR3 nucleotide sequence: TGTGCCAGCACCCCCCTTGGTGCGGGGAACACTGAAGCTTTCTTT.

The CDR3 coding sequence is TGTGCCTGGAGTGTACGGGGGGCGCGAGATACGCAGTATTTT. Its translation: CAWSVRGARDTQYF. The gene calls are TRBV30 and TRBJ2-3; tentatively, D is TRBD2 (7 bases). V was shortened by 0 bases and J by 5 bases, with 12 bases between the two germline ends. This CDR3 has 14 amino acids. Germline V CDR1 and CDR2: GTSNPN, SVGIG (reference sequence). Full variable domain (remainder filled in from reference TRBV30 and TRBJ2-3): SQTIHQWPATLVQPVGSPLSLECTVEGTSNPNLYWYRQAAGRGLQLLFYSVGIGQISSEVPQNLSASRPQDRQFILSSKKLLLSDSGFYLCAWSVRGARDTQYFGPGTRLTVL.

The J gene is TRBJ2-1, the V gene TRBV9; possibly TRBD1 for D (5 bases). The germline CDR1 and CDR2 sequences are SGDLS and YYNGEE. V was clipped by 3 bases and J by 4 bases, with 11 bases between them. The CDR3 consists of 14 residues. The CDR3 is CASSEIQVYNEQFF. CDR3 nucleotide sequence: TGTGCCAGCAGCGAAATACAGGTTTACAATGAGCAGTTCTTC. The full variable domain, completed using reference TRBV9 and TRBJ2-1, is DSGVTQTPKHLITATGQRVTLRCSPRSGDLSVYWYQQSLDQGLQFLIQYYNGEERAKGNILERFSAQQFPDLHSELNLSSLELGDSALYFCASSEIQVYNEQFFGPGTRLTVL.

In nucleotides, the CDR3 is TGCAGCGTTATATTGAGCACGGCTAACTATGGCTACACCTTC. Protein product: CSVILSTANYGYTF. This chain links TRBV29-1 with TRBJ1-2; no definite D call. Germline-derived CDR1 and CDR2 are SQVTM and ANQGSEA. This CDR3 comprises 14 residues. Trimming took off 5 bases at V and 0 bases at J, with 13 bases between the two ends.

The V call is TRBV2, the J call TRBJ1-2; 9 bases are a match to TRBD1. Germline V gene sequence: CDR1 SNHLY, CDR2 FYNNEI. The CDR3 is made up of 19 amino acids. The trim removed 6 bases at V and 4 bases at J, leaving 21 bases unmatched. In DNA, the CDR3 is TGTGCCAGCAGGACCGAAGGACAGGGGCCGACACCTCTAGGCTATGGCTACACCTTC. Its protein product is CASRTEGQGPTPLGYGYTF. Full variable domain (outside the CDR3, taken from reference TRBV2 and TRBJ1-2): EPEVTQTPSHQVTQMGQEVILRCVPISNHLYFYWYRQILGQKVEFLVSFYNNEISEKSEIFDDQFSVERPDGSNFTLKIRSTKLEDSAMYFCASRTEGQGPTPLGYGYTFGSGTRLTVV.